This T cell receptor beta chain was identified during a study of T-cell reconstitution after alpha-beta-depleted transplantation in children. The CDR3 consists of 13 residues. The germline V and J ends were trimmed by 2 bases and 6 bases, with 10 bases remaining between them. Preparation of the TCRbeta library used unique molecular identifiers. Each CDR3 protein gets one entry after TCRdb re-called the PCR reads with MiXCR. Altogether over 550,000 distinct CDR3 sequences are present, about 10% being singletons, with the ten largest covering around 4%. Material: PBMCs from the stem cell graft donor, obtained from the stem cell graft. The receptor was isolated from a human donor who donated a stem cell graft to a child with acute myeloid leukemia. The chain is built from TRBV12-3 or TRBV12-4 and TRBJ1-2; D ambiguous. In DNA form, the CDR3 reads TGTGCCAGCAGTTTAAATCAGAGAAATGGCTACACCTTC. Amino acids: CASSLNQRNGYTF.